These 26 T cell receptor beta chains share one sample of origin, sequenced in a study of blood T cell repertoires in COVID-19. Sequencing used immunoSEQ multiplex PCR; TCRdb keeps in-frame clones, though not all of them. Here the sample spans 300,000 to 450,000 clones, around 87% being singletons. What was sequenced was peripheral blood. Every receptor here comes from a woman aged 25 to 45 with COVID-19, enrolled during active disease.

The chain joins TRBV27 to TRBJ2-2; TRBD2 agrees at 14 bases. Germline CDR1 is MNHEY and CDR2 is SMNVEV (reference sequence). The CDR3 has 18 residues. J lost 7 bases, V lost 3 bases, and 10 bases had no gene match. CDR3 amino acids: CASSFRQGLAGEVGELFF. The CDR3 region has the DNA TGTGCCAGCAGTTTTCGACAGGGACTAGCGGGAGAGGTCGGGGAGCTGTTTTTT.

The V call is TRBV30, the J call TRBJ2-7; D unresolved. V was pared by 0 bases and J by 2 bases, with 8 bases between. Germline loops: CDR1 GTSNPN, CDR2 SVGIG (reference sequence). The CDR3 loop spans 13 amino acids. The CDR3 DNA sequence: TGTGCCTGGAGTGTACTCCAAGCCTACGAGCAGTACTTC. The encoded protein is CAWSVLQAYEQYF. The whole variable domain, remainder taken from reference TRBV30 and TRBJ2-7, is SQTIHQWPATLVQPVGSPLSLECTVEGTSNPNLYWYRQAAGRGLQLLFYSVGIGQISSEVPQNLSASRPQDRQFILSSKKLLLSDSGFYLCAWSVLQAYEQYFGPGTRLTVT.

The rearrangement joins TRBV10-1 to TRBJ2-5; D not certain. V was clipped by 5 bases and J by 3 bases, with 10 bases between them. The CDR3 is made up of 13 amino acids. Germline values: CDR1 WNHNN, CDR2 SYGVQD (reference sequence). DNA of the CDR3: TGCGCCAGCAGTCGCGGCGGAGAAGAGACCCAGTACTTC. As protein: CASSRGGEETQYF.

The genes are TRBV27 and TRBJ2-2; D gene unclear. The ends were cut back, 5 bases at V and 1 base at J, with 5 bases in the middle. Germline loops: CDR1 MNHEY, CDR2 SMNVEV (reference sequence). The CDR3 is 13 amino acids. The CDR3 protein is CASSAGNTGELFF. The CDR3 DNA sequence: TGTGCCAGCAGTGCAGGGAACACCGGGGAGCTGTTTTTT.

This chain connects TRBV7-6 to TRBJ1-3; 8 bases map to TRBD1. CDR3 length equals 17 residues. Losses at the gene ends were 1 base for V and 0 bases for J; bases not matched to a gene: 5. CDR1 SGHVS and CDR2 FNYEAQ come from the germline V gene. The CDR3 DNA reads TGTGCCAGCAGCTTAGGAGGGACAGGTAGCTCTGGAAACACCATATATTTT. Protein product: CASSLGGTGSSGNTIYF.

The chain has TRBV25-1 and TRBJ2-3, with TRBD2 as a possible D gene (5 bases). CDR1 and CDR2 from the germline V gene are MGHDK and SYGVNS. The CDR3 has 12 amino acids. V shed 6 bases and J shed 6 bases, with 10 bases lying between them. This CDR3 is CASSPGFDTQYF. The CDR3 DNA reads TGTGCCAGCAGCCCGGGGTTTGATACGCAGTATTTT.

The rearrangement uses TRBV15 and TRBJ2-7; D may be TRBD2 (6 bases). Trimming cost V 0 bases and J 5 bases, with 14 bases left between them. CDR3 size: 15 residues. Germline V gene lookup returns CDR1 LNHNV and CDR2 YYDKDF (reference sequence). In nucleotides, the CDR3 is TGTGCCACCAGCAGAGACAGTCTAGCGAGCAACGAGCAGTACTTC. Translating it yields CATSRDSLASNEQYF. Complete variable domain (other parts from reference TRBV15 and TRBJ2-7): DAMVIQNPRYQVTQFGKPVTLSCSQTLNHNVMYWYQQKSSQAPKLLFHYYDKDFNNEADTPDNFQSRRPNTSFCFLDIRSPGLGDTAMYLCATSRDSLASNEQYFGPGTRLTVT.

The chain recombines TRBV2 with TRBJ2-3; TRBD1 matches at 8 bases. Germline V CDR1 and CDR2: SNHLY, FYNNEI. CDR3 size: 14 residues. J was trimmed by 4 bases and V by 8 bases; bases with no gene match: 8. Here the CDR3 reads CASSRQGASDTQYF. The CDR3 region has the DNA TGTGCCAGCTCTCGGCAGGGGGCTTCAGATACGCAGTATTTT.

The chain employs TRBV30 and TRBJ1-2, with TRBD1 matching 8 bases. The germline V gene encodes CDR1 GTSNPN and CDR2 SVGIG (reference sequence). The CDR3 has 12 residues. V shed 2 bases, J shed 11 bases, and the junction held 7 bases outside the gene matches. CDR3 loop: CAWSPTGDGYTF. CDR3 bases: TGTGCCTGGAGTCCGACAGGGGACGGGTACACCTTC.

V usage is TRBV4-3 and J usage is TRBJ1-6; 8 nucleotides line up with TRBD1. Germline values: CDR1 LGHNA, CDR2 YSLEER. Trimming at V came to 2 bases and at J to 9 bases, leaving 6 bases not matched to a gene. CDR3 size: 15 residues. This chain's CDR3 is CASSQRTGRTSPLHF. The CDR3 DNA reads TGCGCCAGCAGCCAACGGACAGGGCGTACTTCACCCCTCCACTTT.

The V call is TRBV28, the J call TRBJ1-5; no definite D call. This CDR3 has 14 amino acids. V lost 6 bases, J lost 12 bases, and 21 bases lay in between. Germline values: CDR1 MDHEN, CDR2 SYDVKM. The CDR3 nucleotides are TGTGCCAGCAGCCCCACCCCATTACCTAGAGTCCAGCATTTT. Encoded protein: CASSPTPLPRVQHF.

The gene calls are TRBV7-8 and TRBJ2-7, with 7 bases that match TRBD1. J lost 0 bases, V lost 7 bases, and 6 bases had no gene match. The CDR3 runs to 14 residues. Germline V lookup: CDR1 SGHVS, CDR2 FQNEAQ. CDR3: CASNLGQSSYEQYF. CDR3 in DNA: TGTGCCAGCAACCTGGGACAGAGCTCCTACGAGCAGTACTTC.

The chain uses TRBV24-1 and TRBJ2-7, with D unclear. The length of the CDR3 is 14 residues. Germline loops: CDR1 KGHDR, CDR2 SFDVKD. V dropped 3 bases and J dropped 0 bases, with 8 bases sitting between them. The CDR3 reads CATSDPLTSYEQYF. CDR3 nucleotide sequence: TGTGCCACCAGTGATCCCCTAACCTCCTACGAGCAGTACTTC.

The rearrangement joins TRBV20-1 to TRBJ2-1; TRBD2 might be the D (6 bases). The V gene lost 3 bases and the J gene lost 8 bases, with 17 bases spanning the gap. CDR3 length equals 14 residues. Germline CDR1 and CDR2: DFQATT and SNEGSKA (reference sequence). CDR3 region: CSASWAGQRDEQFF. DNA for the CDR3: TGCAGTGCTAGTTGGGCGGGGCAGCGAGATGAGCAGTTCTTC.

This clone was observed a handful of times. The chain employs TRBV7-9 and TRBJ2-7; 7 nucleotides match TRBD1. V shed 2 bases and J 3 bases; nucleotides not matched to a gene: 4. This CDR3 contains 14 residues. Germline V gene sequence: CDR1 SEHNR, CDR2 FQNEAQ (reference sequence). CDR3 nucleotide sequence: TGTGCCAGCAGCTTATATGCAGGGGGCTACGAGCAGTACTTC. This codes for CASSLYAGGYEQYF.

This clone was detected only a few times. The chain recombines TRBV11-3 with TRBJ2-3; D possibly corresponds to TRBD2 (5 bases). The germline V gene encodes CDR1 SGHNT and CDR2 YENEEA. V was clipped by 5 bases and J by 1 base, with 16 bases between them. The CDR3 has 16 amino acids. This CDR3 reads CASSDRKRGGTDTQYF. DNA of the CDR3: TGTGCCAGCAGCGATAGGAAACGGGGAGGCACAGATACGCAGTATTTT.

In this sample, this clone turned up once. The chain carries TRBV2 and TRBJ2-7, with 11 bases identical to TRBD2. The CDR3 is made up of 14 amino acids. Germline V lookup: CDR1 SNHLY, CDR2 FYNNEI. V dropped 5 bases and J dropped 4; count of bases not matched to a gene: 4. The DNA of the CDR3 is TGTGCCAGCAGTCCCGCTAGCGGGAGGTACGAGCAGTACTTC. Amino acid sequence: CASSPASGRYEQYF.

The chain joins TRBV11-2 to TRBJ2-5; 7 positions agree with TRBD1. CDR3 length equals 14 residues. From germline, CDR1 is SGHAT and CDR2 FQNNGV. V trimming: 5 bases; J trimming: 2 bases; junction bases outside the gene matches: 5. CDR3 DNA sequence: TGTGCCAGCAGCCCGACAGGGTTTCAAGAGACCCAGTACTTC. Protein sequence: CASSPTGFQETQYF.

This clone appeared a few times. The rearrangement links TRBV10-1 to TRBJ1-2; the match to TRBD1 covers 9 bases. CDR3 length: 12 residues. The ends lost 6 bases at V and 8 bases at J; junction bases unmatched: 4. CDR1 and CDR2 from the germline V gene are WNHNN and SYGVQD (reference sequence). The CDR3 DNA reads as TGCGCCAGCAGCGGGACAGGGAACGGCTACACCTTC. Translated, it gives CASSGTGNGYTF.

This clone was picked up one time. This CDR3 is CASSSVRLAPPGSYEQYF. The CDR3 nucleotides read TGTGCCAGCAGCTCAGTCAGACTAGCGCCCCCAGGGTCGTACGAGCAGTACTTC. This rearrangement joins TRBV7-8 to TRBJ2-7, with 8 bases identical to TRBD2. V was clipped by 4 bases and J by 4 bases; unmatched bases: 18. CDR1 is SGHVS and CDR2 is FQNEAQ in the germline V gene. The CDR3 extends over 18 amino acids.

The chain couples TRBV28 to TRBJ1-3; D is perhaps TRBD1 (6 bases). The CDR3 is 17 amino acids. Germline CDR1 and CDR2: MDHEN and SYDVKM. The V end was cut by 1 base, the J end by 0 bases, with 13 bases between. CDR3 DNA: TGTGCCAGCAGTTTATCAACACAGGGTTTCTCTGGAAACACCATATATTTT. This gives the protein CASSLSTQGFSGNTIYF. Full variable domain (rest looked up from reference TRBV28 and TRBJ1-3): DVKVTQSSRYLVKRTGEKVFLECVQDMDHENMFWYRQDPGLGLRLIYFSYDVKMKEKGDIPEGYSVSREKKERFSLILESASTNQTSMYLCASSLSTQGFSGNTIYFGEGSWLTVV.

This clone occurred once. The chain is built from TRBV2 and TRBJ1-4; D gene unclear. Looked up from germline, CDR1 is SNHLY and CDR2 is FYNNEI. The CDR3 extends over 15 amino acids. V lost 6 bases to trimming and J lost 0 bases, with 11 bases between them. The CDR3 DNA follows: TGTGCCAGCAGGGCATACAAAGCAACTAATGAAAAACTGTTTTTT. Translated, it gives CASRAYKATNEKLFF.

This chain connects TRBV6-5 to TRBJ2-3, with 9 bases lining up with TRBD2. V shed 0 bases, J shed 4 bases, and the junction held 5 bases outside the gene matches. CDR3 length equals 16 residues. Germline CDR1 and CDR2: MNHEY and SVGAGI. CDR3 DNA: TGTGCCAGCAGTTACTCAGGCGGGAGGGCAGCAGATACGCAGTATTTT. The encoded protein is CASSYSGGRAADTQYF.

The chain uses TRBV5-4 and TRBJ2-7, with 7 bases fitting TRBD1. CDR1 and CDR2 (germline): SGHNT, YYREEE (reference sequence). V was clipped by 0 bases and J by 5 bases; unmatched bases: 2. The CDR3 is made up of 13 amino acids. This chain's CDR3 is CASSLAGGHEQYF. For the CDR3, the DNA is TGTGCCAGCAGCTTGGCAGGGGGTCACGAGCAGTACTTC.

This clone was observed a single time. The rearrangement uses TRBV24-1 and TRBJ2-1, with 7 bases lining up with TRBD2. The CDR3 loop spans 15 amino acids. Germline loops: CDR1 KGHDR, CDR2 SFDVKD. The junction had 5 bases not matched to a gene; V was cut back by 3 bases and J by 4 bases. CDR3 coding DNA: TGTGCCACCAGTGATAGTGGCGGGGGTTACAATGAGCAGTTCTTC. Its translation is CATSDSGGGYNEQFF.

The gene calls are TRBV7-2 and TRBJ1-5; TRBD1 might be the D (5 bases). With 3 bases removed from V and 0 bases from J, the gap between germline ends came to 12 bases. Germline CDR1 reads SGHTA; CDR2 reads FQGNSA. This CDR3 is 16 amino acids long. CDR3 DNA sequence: TGTGCCAGCAGCTTGGGGGGAGGGTATAGCAATCAGCCCCAGCATTTT. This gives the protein CASSLGGGYSNQPQHF. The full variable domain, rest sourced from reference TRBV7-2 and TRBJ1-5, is GAGVSQSPSNKVTEKGKDVELRCDPISGHTALYWYRQSLGQGLEFLIYFQGNSAPDKSGLPSDRFSAERTGGSVSTLTIQRTQQEDSAVYLCASSLGGGYSNQPQHFGDGTRLSIL.